Reported below is one T cell receptor beta chain. Its antigen is undetermined. The CDR3 consists of 17 residues. Each CDR3 protein gets one entry in TCRdb, which reprocessed the 5' RACE reads and gives no DNA. This listing includes about 380,000 distinct CDR3 sequences. The data derive from a study of monozygotic twins with inflammatory bowel disease. Study results and limitations: Possibly reflecting limited power, no difference in repertoire similarity was found between concordant and discordant twins. With others, IBD patients shared fewer clonotypes than healthy twins did, especially with disease activity.

V and J are TRBV12-3 or TRBV12-4 and TRBJ2-1; checking the TCRdb D call of TRBD2 is not possible without DNA. The receptor comes from a human donor with ulcerative colitis or Crohn's disease, or a healthy co-twin of an affected twin (not recorded which). The sample comprised blood. CDR3 residues: CASSFLAGGPLHNEQFF.